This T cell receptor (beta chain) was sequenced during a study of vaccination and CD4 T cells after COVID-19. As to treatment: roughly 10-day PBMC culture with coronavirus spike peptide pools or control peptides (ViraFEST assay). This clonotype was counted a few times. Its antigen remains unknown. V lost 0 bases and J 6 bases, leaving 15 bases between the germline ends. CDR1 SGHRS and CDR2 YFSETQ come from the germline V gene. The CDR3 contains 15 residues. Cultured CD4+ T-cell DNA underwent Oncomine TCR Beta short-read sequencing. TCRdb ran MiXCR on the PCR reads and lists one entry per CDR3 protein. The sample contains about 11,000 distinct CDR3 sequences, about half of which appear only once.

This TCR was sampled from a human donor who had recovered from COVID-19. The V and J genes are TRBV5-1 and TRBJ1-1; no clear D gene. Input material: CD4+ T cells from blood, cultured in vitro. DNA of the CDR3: TGCGCCAGCAGCTTGGCGCAGACTCCGACGGCTGAAGCTTTCTTT. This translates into CASSLAQTPTAEAFF.